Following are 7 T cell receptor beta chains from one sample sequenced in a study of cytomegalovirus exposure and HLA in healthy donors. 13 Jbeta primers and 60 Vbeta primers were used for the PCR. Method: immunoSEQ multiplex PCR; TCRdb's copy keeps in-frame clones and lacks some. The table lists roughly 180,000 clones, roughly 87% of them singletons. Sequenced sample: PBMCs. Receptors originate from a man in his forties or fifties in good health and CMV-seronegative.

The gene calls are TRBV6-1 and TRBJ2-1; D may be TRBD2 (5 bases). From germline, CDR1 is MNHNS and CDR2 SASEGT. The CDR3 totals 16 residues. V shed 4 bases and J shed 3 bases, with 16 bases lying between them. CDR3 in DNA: TGTGCCAGCAGTGGGGATGTAGCGAGCAACTACAATGAGCAGTTCTTC. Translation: CASSGDVASNYNEQFF.

The CDR3 spells CASSTRAGRGTDTQYF. Written as DNA, the CDR3 is TGTGCCAGCAGCACCAGAGCGGGGAGAGGCACAGATACGCAGTATTTT. V and J are TRBV11-3 and TRBJ2-3; 7 nucleotides align to TRBD2. The V and J ends lost 5 bases and 1 base, in that order; junction bases with no gene match: 9. This CDR3 contains 16 residues. Germline CDR1 SGHNT, CDR2 YENEEA.

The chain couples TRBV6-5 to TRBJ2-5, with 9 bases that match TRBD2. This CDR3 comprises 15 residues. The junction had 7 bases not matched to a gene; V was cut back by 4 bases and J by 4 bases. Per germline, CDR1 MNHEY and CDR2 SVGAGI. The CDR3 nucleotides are TGTGCCAGCAGTTCAGGCCAGCGGGGGGCAGAGACCCAGTACTTC. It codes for CASSSGQRGAETQYF.

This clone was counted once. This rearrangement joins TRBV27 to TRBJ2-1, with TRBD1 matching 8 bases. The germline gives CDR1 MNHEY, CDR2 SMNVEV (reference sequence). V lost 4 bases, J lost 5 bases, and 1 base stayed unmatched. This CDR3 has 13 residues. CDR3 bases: TGTGCCAGCAGTTCGACAGGGGACAATGAGCAGTTCTTC. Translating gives CASSSTGDNEQFF.

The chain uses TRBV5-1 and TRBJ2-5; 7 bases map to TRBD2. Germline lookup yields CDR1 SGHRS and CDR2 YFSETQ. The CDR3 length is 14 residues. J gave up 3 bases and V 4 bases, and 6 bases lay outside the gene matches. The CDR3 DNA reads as TGCGCCAGCAGCCGGGCGAGCGGGAAAGAGACCCAGTACTTC. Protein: CASSRASGKETQYF.

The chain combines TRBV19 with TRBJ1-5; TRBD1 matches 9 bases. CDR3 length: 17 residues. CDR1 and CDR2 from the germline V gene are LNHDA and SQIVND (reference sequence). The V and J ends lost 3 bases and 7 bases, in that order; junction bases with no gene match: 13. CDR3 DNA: TGTGCCAGTAGTATGCGGCGGACAGGGGCGTATGGGCAGCCCCAGCATTTT. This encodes CASSMRRTGAYGQPQHF.

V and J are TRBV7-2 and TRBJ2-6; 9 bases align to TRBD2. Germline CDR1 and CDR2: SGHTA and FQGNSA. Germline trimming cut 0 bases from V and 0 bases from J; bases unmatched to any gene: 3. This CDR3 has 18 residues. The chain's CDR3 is CASSLAGSGSSGANVLTF. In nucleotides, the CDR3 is TGTGCCAGCAGCTTAGCGGGTAGCGGGAGCTCTGGGGCCAACGTCCTGACTTTC.